This TCR beta chain was observed in a study of blood T cell repertoires in COVID-19 (dated by TCRdb to the early 2020s). General notes on the study: Collaborator samples came from the United States, Italy and Spain and covered acute and convalescent phases of COVID-19. Where HLA class I and class II types were available, the types were taken from metadata supplied by the sample provider, not from assay-based typing. The samples were drawn from two sources: the first 160 participants of the ongoing ImmuneRACE study, and over 950 subjects contributed by 6 global collaborators. The material from the prospective study consisted of cDNA or gDNA derived from T cells, B-cell-depleted T cells, or PBMCs. Deeply sampled blood TCRbeta repertoires from subjects exposed to, actively infected with, or recovered from COVID-19 were included in the dataset. The repertoires were released in a freely available public database intended as a resource for research on the immune response to SARS-CoV-2. Sample metadata almost always included a de-identified subject ID, COVID-19 status, age in years and sex. Points the paper makes about the study in general: Clinical and demographic metadata were provided uncurated, with the amount varying by source and participant.

A remark on this clone: There is no known antigen for this receptor. No much larger clone exists at a distance of one base, and base qualities are not known.

Participants in the prospective study were aged about 18 to 95 years, lived in some 24 United States geographic areas, and enrolled through a virtual design. In the prospective study, cohorts were assigned on the basis of participant-reported clinical history obtained from a screening survey and a study questionnaire. ImmuneRACE Cohort 3 recovered participants were defined by two consecutive negative NP/OP PCR tests, healthcare professional clearance, or symptom resolution. In the prospective study, whole blood, serum and a nasopharyngeal or oropharyngeal swab were collected from each participant by mobile phlebotomists. Participants in the prospective study had the option to provide additional blood draws and questionnaires over a roughly two-month period. Blood samples from the prospective study were shipped frozen or at room temperature prior to DNA extraction. The immunoSEQ Assay, a bias-controlled multiplex PCR, was used to amplify TCRbeta CDR3 regions from genomic DNA. The original pipeline was this. The number of nucleated cells in each sample was estimated by amplification of reference gene primers within the assay. Sequence reads were collapsed and filtered to measure the absolute abundance of every unique TCRbeta CDR3 rearrangement. For each sample, productive Simpson clonality was calculated by taking the square root of Simpson's diversity index across productive rearrangements. TCRdb's version of the immuneACCESS table is confined to in-frame rearrangements and falls short of the full clone set. An unresolved V gene accounts for under half of the shortfall where checked; the remainder is of unknown origin. Clone size and V and J calls were adopted from that table, with D and trimming inferred from the DNA. The sample yields some 250,000 clones; more than 85% were counted once. The ten largest clones take up 8.8% of the sample.

The CDR3 runs 14 amino acids, cysteine and phenylalanine included. The read is trimmed to its CDR3 DNA, 42 bases read in frame from base 1. From V the trimming removes 7 bases and from J it removes 2 bases, while the gene matches leave 2 bases of the junction unaccounted for. CDR1 is given as MNHEY and CDR2 as SVGAGI, both from the germline V gene. The V gene is TRBV6-5 and the J gene is TRBJ2-2; the central 9 bases match TRBD1. This TCR derives from a man between 40 and 49 years old who had recovered from COVID-19. The sequenced sample consisted of PBMCs or T cells enriched from blood (not recorded which). The CDR3 amino acid sequence is: CASNRGRNTGELFF. The sequence in DNA is TGTGCCAGCAACAGGGGGCGAAACACCGGGGAGCTGTTTTTT.